This record concerns one T cell receptor beta chain sequence. The CDR3 covers 21 residues. The data were obtained in a study of blood T cell repertoires in COVID-19. Background on the study: Specimens from acute and convalescent COVID-19 originated in the United States, Italy and Spain. In each case, the material was cDNA or gDNA derived from T cells, B-cell-depleted T cells, or PBMCs.

Original handling: Estimation of nucleated cell counts relied on the amplification of reference gene primers. TCRdb's copy holds only in-frame clones and misses some; the assay was immunoSEQ multiplex PCR. V and J calls plus clone size are reproduced from that table; the DNA served to infer D and trimming. This table has approximately 120,000 clones, approximately 85% appearing once. This chain links TRBV21-1 with TRBJ2-7; TRBD2, the table's D call, was not compared with the DNA. TRBV21-1 is a pseudogene. The TCR originated in a human donor in a cohort sampled during active COVID-19. The sample comprised peripheral blood. CDR3 bases: TGTGCCAGCAGCAAAATCCTAATCCGCTGCCGCGGGACTAACGATCTCTACGAGCAGTACTTC. Protein sequence: CASSKILIRCRGTNDLYEQYF.